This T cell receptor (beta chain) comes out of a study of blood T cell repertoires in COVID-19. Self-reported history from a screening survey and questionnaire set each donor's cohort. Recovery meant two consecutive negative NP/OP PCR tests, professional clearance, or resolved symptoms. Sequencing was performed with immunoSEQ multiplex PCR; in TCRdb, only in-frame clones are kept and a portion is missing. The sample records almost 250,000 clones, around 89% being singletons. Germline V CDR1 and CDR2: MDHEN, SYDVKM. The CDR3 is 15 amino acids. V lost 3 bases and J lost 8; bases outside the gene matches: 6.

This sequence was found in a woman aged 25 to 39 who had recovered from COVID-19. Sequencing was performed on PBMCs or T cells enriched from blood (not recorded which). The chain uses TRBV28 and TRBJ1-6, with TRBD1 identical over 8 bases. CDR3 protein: CASSLTGDSHSPLHF. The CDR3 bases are TGTGCCAGCAGTTTGACAGGGGATAGCCATTCACCCCTCCACTTT.